The sequence of this T cell receptor beta chain was determined in a study of tumor and adjacent non-tumor tissue in lung cancer. Study as a whole: The cohort had 12 adenocarcinoma, a couple of squamous cell and 1 small cell patients. Samples averaged approximately 3.9 million productive TCRbeta reads each. Whole-study findings and limits: Tumor tissue had significantly higher TCR diversity than normal lung.

RNA was extracted from bulk tissue without any cell sorting. Three rounds of nested PCR, following a modified ARM-PCR protocol, produced the TCRbeta library. TCRdb re-called the multiplex PCR reads through MiXCR, storing one row per CDR3 protein. Among around 71,000 distinct CDR3 sequences listed, 55% to 75% were seen once. A remark on this clonotype: Its antigen remains unidentified. A junction boundary mismatches the germline segment, possibly from a read error.

Looked up from germline, CDR1 is SGHAT and CDR2 is FQNNGV. The CDR3 sequence is 17 residues long. The sequence came from a woman aged 40-49 years with non-small cell lung cancer. Material: lung tumor tissue. The gene calls are TRBV11-2 and TRBJ1-6; tentatively, D is TRBD1 (6 bases). The CDR3 DNA sequence: TGTGCCAGCAGCTCAACATTGGGGACAAACCGGTGTTCACCCTTCCACTTT. Amino acid sequence: CASSSTLGTNRCSPFHF. The full variable domain, rest sourced from reference TRBV11-2 and TRBJ1-6, is EAGVAQSPRYKIIEKRQSVAFWCNPISGHATLYWYQQILGQGPKLLIQFQNNGVVDDSQLPKDRFSAERLKGVDSTLKIQPAKLEDSAVYLCASSSTLGTNRCSPFHFGNGTRLTVT.